The 10 T cell receptor beta chains presented below share a single source sample, sequenced in a study of CD8 T cells in Susac syndrome. After extraction with the RNeasy kit, roughly 0.45 to 1 ug of the RNA was reverse transcribed using random hexamers. TCRdb itself ran the immunoSEQ multiplex PCR reads through MiXCR, one entry per CDR3 protein. The sample holds under 200,000 distinct CDR3 sequences, around 94% seen once. The sample taken for sequencing was CD4+ T cells from PBMCs. The receptors shown here come from a human donor with Susac syndrome.

The chain uses TRBV4-2 and TRBJ2-1, with D uncertain. This CDR3 is 15 amino acids long. Germline CDR1 reads LGHNA; CDR2 reads YNFKEQ. V lost 0 bases, J lost 1 base, and 7 bases lay in between. Here the CDR3 DNA reads TGTGCCAGCAGCCAAGACAAATTATCCTACAATGAGCAGTTCTTC. Protein sequence: CASSQDKLSYNEQFF.

Only one count was recorded for this clonotype. The J gene is TRBJ2-7, the V gene TRBV12-3 or TRBV12-4, with a possible D match to TRBD1 (6 bases). V was clipped by 7 bases and J by 2 bases, with 18 bases between them. The CDR3 extends over 15 amino acids. CDR3 sequence (DNA): TGTGCCAGCACCCCGACAGGAGTACCGACCTACGAGCAGTACTTC. The encoded protein is CASTPTGVPTYEQYF.

The V gene is TRBV5-1, the J gene TRBJ1-4; maybe TRBD1 (5 bases). CDR3 length: 15 residues. V was cut by 4 bases and J by 7 bases, with 17 bases left in between. CDR1 and CDR2 from the germline V gene are SGHRS and YFSETQ. This CDR3 is CASSPGGRVGEKLFF. CDR3 DNA sequence: TGCGCCAGCAGCCCTGGAGGCAGGGTTGGTGAAAAACTGTTTTTT.

The chain couples TRBV15 to TRBJ2-5; TRBD1 agrees at 11 bases. Germline V CDR1 and CDR2: LNHNV, YYDKDF (reference sequence). V trimming: 5 bases; J trimming: 5 bases; junction bases outside the gene matches: 10. The CDR3 loop spans 16 amino acids. CDR3 nucleotides: TGTGCCACCAGCCCTCGGACAGGGGGCGCCGGGGAGACCCAGTACTTC. Amino acid sequence: CATSPRTGGAGETQYF. The full variable domain, rest sourced from reference TRBV15 and TRBJ2-5, is DAMVIQNPRYQVTQFGKPVTLSCSQTLNHNVMYWYQQKSSQAPKLLFHYYDKDFNNEADTPDNFQSRRPNTSFCFLDIRSPGLGDTAMYLCATSPRTGGAGETQYFGPGTRLLVL.

In DNA form, the CDR3 reads TGCAGTGCTAGATCCCGGGCGGGGGGCCCCACCGGGGAGCTGTTTTTT. It is translated as CSARSRAGGPTGELFF. The rearrangement joins TRBV20-1 to TRBJ2-2, with 8 bases that match TRBD2. J was trimmed by 4 bases and V by 2 bases; bases with no gene match: 9. Germline CDR1 and CDR2: DFQATT and SNEGSKA (reference sequence). This CDR3 has 16 amino acids.

V is TRBV9 and J is TRBJ2-1; TRBD2 is a possible D gene (6 bases). The CDR3 covers 13 residues. Germline lookup yields CDR1 SGDLS and CDR2 YYNGEE. With 3 bases removed from V and 9 bases from J, the gap between germline ends came to 13 bases. CDR3: CASSDGGRGEQFF. The CDR3 DNA follows: TGTGCCAGCAGCGACGGGGGACGGGGTGAGCAGTTCTTC. The whole variable domain, remainder taken from reference TRBV9 and TRBJ2-1, is DSGVTQTPKHLITATGQRVTLRCSPRSGDLSVYWYQQSLDQGLQFLIQYYNGEERAKGNILERFSAQQFPDLHSELNLSSLELGDSALYFCASSDGGRGEQFFGPGTRLTVL.

The CDR3 protein is CASSSQGGSPLHF. CDR3 coding DNA: TGTGCCAGCAGCTCGCAGGGGGGTTCACCCCTCCACTTT. This chain uses TRBV7-8 with TRBJ1-6, with TRBD1 identical over 7 bases. Trimming took 4 bases from V and 9 from J; bases not matched to a gene: 3. Germline-derived CDR1 and CDR2 are SGHVS and FQNEAQ. The CDR3 runs 13 residues.

The chain couples TRBV6-7 to TRBJ2-4; maybe TRBD1 (6 bases). TRBV6-7 is an ORF, and what it does is uncertain. Trimming left V 11 bases short and J 7 bases short, with 9 bases between. The CDR3 is 10 residues long. CDR3 bases: TGTGCCGGAAGGGGGAACATTCAGTACTTC. The encoded protein is CAGRGNIQYF.

With regard to this clonotype: A junction end diverges from the germline sequence, so it may reflect a read error. The chain carries TRBV18 and TRBJ2-1; D remains ambiguous. CDR3 length: 10 residues. The V gene's germline CDR1 is KGHSH and CDR2 LQKENI. CDR3 bases: TGTGCCAGCTCCCACAATGAGCAGTTCTTC. It codes for CASSHNEQFF.

This sequence joins TRBV19 and TRBJ1-1; TRBD1 is a possible D gene (6 bases). V was clipped by 7 bases and J by 3 bases, with 6 bases between them. This CDR3 contains 11 residues. Germline values: CDR1 LNHDA, CDR2 SQIVND (reference sequence). This CDR3 is CASKGDTEAFF. CDR3 in DNA: TGTGCCAGTAAGGGGGACACTGAAGCTTTCTTT.